What follows are 23 T cell receptor beta chains derived from one specimen sequenced in a study of T cell repertoires in cytomegalovirus infection. These TCRs' antigens remain unknown. One entry per CDR3 protein results from TCRdb running MiXCR on the reads. Of about 920,000 distinct CDR3 sequences listed, roughly 30% were seen once; the top ten hold around an eighth. The source was cultured CD8+ T cells from PBMCs, collected from culture after CMV antigen stimulation. The receptors shown here come from a human donor in good health (CMV status not recorded). Some clones in this sample may be carry-over from other donors' samples.

The J gene is TRBJ1-1, the V gene TRBV19, with D possibly TRBD1 on 5 matching bases. From germline, CDR1 is LNHDA and CDR2 SQIVND (reference sequence). The CDR3 is 15 amino acids. V shed 5 bases and J shed 0 bases, with 13 bases lying between them. The CDR3 is CASSETASLNTEAFF. For the CDR3, the DNA is TGTGCCAGTAGTGAGACAGCATCGCTGAACACTGAAGCTTTCTTT.

The chain joins TRBV7-9 to TRBJ2-5, with TRBD1 matching 7 bases. This CDR3 is 15 amino acids long. J was trimmed by 0 bases and V by 7 bases; bases with no gene match: 8. Germline V lookup: CDR1 SEHNR, CDR2 FQNEAQ (reference sequence). The CDR3 nucleotides are TGTGCCAGCAATAGGGGGCTAACGTACCAAGAGACCCAGTACTTC. This encodes CASNRGLTYQETQYF.

This clonotype has more than one count but fewer than ten. The V and J genes are TRBV28 and TRBJ2-7; 7 positions agree with TRBD1. CDR3 length equals 12 residues. Germline CDR1 and CDR2: MDHEN and SYDVKM. V was clipped by 5 bases and J by 5 bases; unmatched bases: 3. CDR3 nucleotide sequence: TGTGCCAGCAGTGAGACAGGGAACGAGCAGTACGTC. Translated: CASSETGNEQYV.

This clonotype was counted at least ten times. The chain uses TRBV7-2 and TRBJ1-1; D is perhaps TRBD1 (6 bases). Trimming pared 5 bases from V and 0 bases from J, leaving 10 bases between. CDR3 length: 14 amino acids. Germline V gives CDR1 SGHTA, CDR2 FQGNSA. Written as DNA, the CDR3 is TGTGCCAGCAGCGCACAGGGCTTGAACACTGAAGCTTTCTTT. Its protein product is CASSAQGLNTEAFF.

In this sample, this clonotype turned up a few times. This chain joins TRBV6-6 and TRBJ2-1, with D maybe TRBD2 (5 bases). The V gene's germline CDR1 is MNHNY and CDR2 SVGAGI (reference sequence). The CDR3 is 12 residues long. The ends were cut back, 6 bases at V and 6 bases at J, with 9 bases in the middle. CDR3 region: CASRGSGNEQFF. The CDR3 region has the DNA TGTGCCAGCAGGGGAAGCGGCAATGAGCAGTTCTTC.

The J gene is TRBJ2-7, the V gene TRBV6-1, with D perhaps assigned TRBD1 or TRBD2 (5 bases each). Per germline, CDR1 MNHNS and CDR2 SASEGT. CDR3 size: 16 residues. V was pared by 1 base and J by 1 base, with 14 bases between. CDR3 coding DNA: TGTGCCAGCAGTGAAGAAGAACTAGACAGTTCCTACGAGCAGTACTTC. Residues: CASSEEELDSSYEQYF.

CDR3 region: CASSLDSGTSGTLFF. The CDR3 DNA follows: TGTGCCAGCAGCTTAGATTCCGGGACTAGCGGCACTCTTTTCTTC. The gene calls are TRBV7-6 and TRBJ2-1; 11 nucleotides agree with TRBD2. V lost 1 base, J lost 16 bases, and 12 bases stayed unmatched. In germline, CDR1 is SGHVS, CDR2 FNYEAQ. The CDR3 contains 15 residues.

V gene TRBV7-6 combines with J gene TRBJ2-7; the match to TRBD2 covers 11 bases. Germline values: CDR1 SGHVS, CDR2 FNYEAQ. V was pared by 5 bases and J by 3 bases, with 6 bases of the junction left unmatched. The CDR3 covers 15 residues. The CDR3 DNA reads as TGTGCCAGCAGCGATACTAGCGGGGGAGGCTACGAGCAGTACTTC. Protein: CASSDTSGGGYEQYF.

This clonotype was observed at least ten times. V usage is TRBV7-8 and J usage is TRBJ2-5; D uncertain. The CDR3 has 15 amino acids. Germline-derived CDR1 and CDR2 are SGHVS and FQNEAQ. The germline V and J ends were trimmed by 5 bases and 0 bases, with 13 bases remaining between them. The CDR3 nucleotides are TGTGCCAGCAGCCCTGATGCGGCGTACCAAGAGACCCAGTACTTC. It is translated as CASSPDAAYQETQYF.

This clonotype was counted ten times or more. This sequence joins TRBV6-5 and TRBJ1-5; D unresolved. Germline-derived CDR1 and CDR2 are MNHEY and SVGAGI. Trimming took off 2 bases at V and 6 bases at J, with 8 bases between the two ends. The CDR3 is made up of 13 amino acids. The CDR3 DNA reads as TGTGCCAGCAGTTACGGGTGGGGTCAGCCCCAGCATTTT. Its translation is CASSYGWGQPQHF.

The chain carries TRBV6-5 and TRBJ2-3; D is uncertain. This CDR3 region has 15 residues. Germline lookup yields CDR1 MNHEY and CDR2 SVGAGI. Trimming removed 5 bases from V and 3 bases from J, with 15 bases in between. The CDR3 nucleotides are TGTGCCAGCAGTCCGGGCCGCTATGGGACAGATACGCAGTATTTT. As protein: CASSPGRYGTDTQYF.

This clonotype was observed a few times. This rearrangement joins TRBV7-9 to TRBJ2-1; D possibly corresponds to TRBD1 (6 bases). Germline V CDR1 and CDR2: SEHNR, FQNEAQ (reference sequence). Trimming took off 5 bases at V and 11 bases at J, with 10 bases between the two ends. The CDR3 runs 11 residues. The CDR3 sequence is CASSPGQKQFF. In nucleotides, the CDR3 is TGTGCCAGCAGCCCAGGACAGAAGCAGTTCTTC.

The chain couples TRBV4-3 to TRBJ2-2; 9 bases map to TRBD2. With 0 bases clipped from V and 4 bases from J, the junction kept 6 bases outside the gene matches. The CDR3 loop spans 17 amino acids. Germline V gene lookup returns CDR1 LGHNA and CDR2 YSLEER. The CDR3 loop reads CASSQDRGGGATGELFF. CDR3 coding DNA: TGCGCCAGCAGCCAAGATCGCGGCGGGGGGGCCACCGGGGAGCTGTTTTTT.

This clonotype was seen only a few times. The J gene is TRBJ1-2, the V gene TRBV4-1; D unresolved. This CDR3 has 11 amino acids. The V and J ends lost 1 base and 13 bases respectively, with 10 bases between them. Germline assignment: CDR1 MGHRA and CDR2 YSYEKL. The CDR3, as DNA: TGCGCCAGCAGCCAAGGACAAACCTTCACCTTC. Translating it yields CASSQGQTFTF.

About this clonotype itself: A much larger clonotype is one base distant, so this may be a read error. This chain connects TRBV7-2 to TRBJ1-1; the D is unclear. The CDR3 totals 13 residues. From germline, CDR1 is SGHTA and CDR2 FQGNSA. The CDR3 DNA sequence: TGTGTCAGCAGCCCCCGAACCTACACTGAAGCTTTCTTT. This sequence encodes CVSSPRTYTEAFF.

The rearrangement uses TRBV4-1 and TRBJ1-3; D is uncertain. CDR3 length: 16 amino acids. With 0 bases removed from V and 0 bases from J, the gap between germline ends came to 9 bases. Germline V gene data show CDR1 as MGHRA and CDR2 as YSYEKL. In DNA, the CDR3 is TGCGCCAGCAGCCAAGATTCAGACCGCTCTGGAAACACCATATATTTT. This gives the protein CASSQDSDRSGNTIYF.

CDR3 sequence reads: CASSWKDGELFF. CDR3 sequence (DNA): TGTGCCAGCAGTTGGAAAGACGGGGAGCTGTTTTTT. V gene TRBV12-3 or TRBV12-4 combines with J gene TRBJ2-2, with D unresolved. This CDR3 spans 12 amino acids. The germline V and J ends were trimmed by 4 bases and 7 bases, with 7 bases remaining between them.

This clonotype was observed many times. V gene TRBV6-6 combines with J gene TRBJ1-5; 9 nucleotides agree with TRBD1. This CDR3 is built from 15 residues. Trimming removed 6 bases from V and 4 bases from J; junction bases left unmatched: 7. Germline CDR1 is MNHNY and CDR2 is SVGAGI (reference sequence). The CDR3 nucleotides read TGTGCCAGCAGCTCCGACAGGGGGACTAATCAGCCCCAGCATTTT. It codes for CASSSDRGTNQPQHF.

The table lists this clonotype with a few counts. This chain links TRBV27 with TRBJ1-2, with a weak D call TRBD1 (5 bases). The V end lost 8 bases, the J end lost 3 bases, and 16 bases lay between the germline ends. The CDR3 consists of 14 residues. Germline V lookup: CDR1 MNHEY, CDR2 SMNVEV (reference sequence). The CDR3 sequence is CASGVGVGYYGYTF. CDR3 nucleotide sequence: TGTGCCAGCGGCGTAGGGGTTGGATACTATGGCTACACCTTC.

The chain couples TRBV7-9 to TRBJ1-4; D call uncertain. CDR3 length: 14 amino acids. V lost 5 bases, J lost 4 bases, and 11 bases lay in between. The germline V gene has CDR1 SEHNR and CDR2 FQNEAQ (reference sequence). This chain's CDR3 is CASSQAGGNEKLFF. For the CDR3, the DNA is TGTGCCAGCAGCCAGGCGGGAGGTAATGAAAAACTGTTTTTT.

V and J are TRBV27 and TRBJ2-3; D unclear. The V end was cut by 1 base, the J end by 2 bases, with 7 bases between. The CDR3 has 14 amino acids. CDR1 is MNHEY, CDR2 SMNVEV, per germline (reference sequence). CDR3 sequence (DNA): TGTGCCAGCAGTTTATTTACCAACACAGATACGCAGTATTTT. Residues: CASSLFTNTDTQYF.

This clonotype was counted between two and nine times. The V gene is TRBV3-1, the J gene TRBJ2-7; the D gene is possibly TRBD1 (6 bases). The CDR3 length is 15 residues. CDR1 and CDR2 from the germline V gene are LGHDT and YNNKEL (reference sequence). The V end was cut by 2 bases, the J end by 3 bases, with 14 bases between. The CDR3 bases are TGTGCCAGCAGCCAACCAAAACAGGGTATCTACGAGCAGTACTTC. Encoded protein: CASSQPKQGIYEQYF.

Points on this clonotype: A much larger clone is a single base away; this may be a read error. The V and J genes are TRBV7-8 and TRBJ2-1; 8 nucleotides agree with TRBD2. The germline gives CDR1 SGHVS, CDR2 FQNEAQ. Losses at the gene ends were 6 bases for V and 7 bases for J; bases not matched to a gene: 11. This CDR3 region has 15 residues. CDR3 sequence reads: CASSPGLVGFNEQFF. The CDR3, as DNA: TGTGCCAGCAGTCCGGGACTAGTGGGGTTTAATGAGCAGTTCTTC.